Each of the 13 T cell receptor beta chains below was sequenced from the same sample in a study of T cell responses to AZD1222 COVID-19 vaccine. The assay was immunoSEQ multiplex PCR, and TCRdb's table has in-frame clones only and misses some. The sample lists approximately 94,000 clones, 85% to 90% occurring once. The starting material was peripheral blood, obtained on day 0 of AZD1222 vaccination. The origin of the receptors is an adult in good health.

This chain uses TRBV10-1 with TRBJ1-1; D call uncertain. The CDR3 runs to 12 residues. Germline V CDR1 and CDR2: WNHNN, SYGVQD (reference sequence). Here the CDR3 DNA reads TGCGCGCAGCCCGCAGAGAACACTGAAGCTTTCTTT. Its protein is CAQPAENTEAFF.

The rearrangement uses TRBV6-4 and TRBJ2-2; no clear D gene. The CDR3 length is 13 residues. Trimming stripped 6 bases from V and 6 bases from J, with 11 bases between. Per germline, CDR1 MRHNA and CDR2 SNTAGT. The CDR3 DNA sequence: TGTGCCAGCAGGCCTACGAGCGCCGGGGAGCTGTTTTTT. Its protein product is CASRPTSAGELFF.

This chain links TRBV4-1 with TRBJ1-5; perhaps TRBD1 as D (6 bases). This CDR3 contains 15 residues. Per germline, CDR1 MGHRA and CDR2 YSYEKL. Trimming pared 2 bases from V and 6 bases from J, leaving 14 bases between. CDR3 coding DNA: TGCGCCAGCAGCCAACAGGGGATGGAGAGTCAGCCCCAGCATTTT. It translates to CASSQQGMESQPQHF.

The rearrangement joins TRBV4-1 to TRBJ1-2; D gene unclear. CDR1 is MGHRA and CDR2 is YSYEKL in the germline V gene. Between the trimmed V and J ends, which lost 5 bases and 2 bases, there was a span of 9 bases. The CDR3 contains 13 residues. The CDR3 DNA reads TGCGCCAGCAGCGAAGCTCGGAACTATGGCTACACCTTC. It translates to CASSEARNYGYTF.

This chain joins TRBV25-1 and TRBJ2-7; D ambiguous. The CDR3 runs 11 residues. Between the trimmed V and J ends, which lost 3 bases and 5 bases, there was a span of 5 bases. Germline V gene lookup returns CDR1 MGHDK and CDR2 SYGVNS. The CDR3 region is CASSESHEQYF. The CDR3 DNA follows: TGTGCCAGCAGTGAGTCACACGAGCAGTACTTC.

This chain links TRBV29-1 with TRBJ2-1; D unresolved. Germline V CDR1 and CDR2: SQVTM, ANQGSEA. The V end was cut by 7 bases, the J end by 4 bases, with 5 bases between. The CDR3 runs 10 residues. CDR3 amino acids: CSAQYNEQFF. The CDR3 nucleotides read TGCAGCGCCCAATACAATGAGCAGTTCTTC.

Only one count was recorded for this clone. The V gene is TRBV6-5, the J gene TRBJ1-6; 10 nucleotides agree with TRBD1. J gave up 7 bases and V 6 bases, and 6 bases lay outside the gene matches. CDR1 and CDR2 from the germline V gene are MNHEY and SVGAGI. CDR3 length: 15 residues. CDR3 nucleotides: TGTGCCAGCAGGGGGACAGGGGTACGAAATTCACCCCTCCACTTT. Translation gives CASRGTGVRNSPLHF.

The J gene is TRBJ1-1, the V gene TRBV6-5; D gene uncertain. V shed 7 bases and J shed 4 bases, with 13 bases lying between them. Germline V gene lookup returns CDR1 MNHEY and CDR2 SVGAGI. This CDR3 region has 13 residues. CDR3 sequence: CASTRDSGTEAFF. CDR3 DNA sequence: TGTGCCAGCACCCGGGATTCGGGCACTGAAGCTTTCTTT.

CDR3 nucleotides: TGTGCCAGCTCAAGGACTGACAGCGCCTCTCAGTACTTC. It specifies CASSRTDSASQYF. The V gene is TRBV18, the J gene TRBJ2-5, with D possibly being TRBD1 or TRBD2 (5 bases each). Germline V gene lookup returns CDR1 KGHSH and CDR2 LQKENI. CDR3 size: 13 residues. V was cut by 5 bases and J by 11 bases, with 18 bases left in between.

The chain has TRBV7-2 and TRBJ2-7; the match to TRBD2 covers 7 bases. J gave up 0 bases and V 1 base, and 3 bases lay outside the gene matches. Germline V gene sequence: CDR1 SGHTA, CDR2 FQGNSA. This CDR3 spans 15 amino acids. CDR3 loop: CASSLGGGSSYEQYF. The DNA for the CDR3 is TGTGCCAGCAGCTTAGGGGGGGGTAGCTCCTACGAGCAGTACTTC.

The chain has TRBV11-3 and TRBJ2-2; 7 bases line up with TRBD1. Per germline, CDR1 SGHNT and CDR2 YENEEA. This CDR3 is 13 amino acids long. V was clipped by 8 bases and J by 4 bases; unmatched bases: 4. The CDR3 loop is CASRDRFTGELFF. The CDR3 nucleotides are TGTGCCAGCCGGGACAGATTCACCGGGGAGCTGTTTTTT. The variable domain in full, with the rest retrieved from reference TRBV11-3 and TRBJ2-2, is EAGVVQSPRYKIIEKKQPVAFWCNPISGHNTLYWYLQNLGQGPELLIRYENEEAVDDSQLPKDRFSAERLKGVDSTLKIQPAELGDSAVYLCASRDRFTGELFFGEGSRLTVL.

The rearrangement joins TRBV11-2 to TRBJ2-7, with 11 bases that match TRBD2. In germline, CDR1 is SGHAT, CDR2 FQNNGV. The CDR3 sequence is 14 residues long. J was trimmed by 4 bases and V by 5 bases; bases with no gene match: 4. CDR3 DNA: TGTGCCAGCAGCCATGCTAGCGGGAGGTACGAGCAGTACTTC. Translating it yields CASSHASGRYEQYF. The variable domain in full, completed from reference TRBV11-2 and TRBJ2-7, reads EAGVAQSPRYKIIEKRQSVAFWCNPISGHATLYWYQQILGQGPKLLIQFQNNGVVDDSQLPKDRFSAERLKGVDSTLKIQPAKLEDSAVYLCASSHASGRYEQYFGPGTRLTVT.

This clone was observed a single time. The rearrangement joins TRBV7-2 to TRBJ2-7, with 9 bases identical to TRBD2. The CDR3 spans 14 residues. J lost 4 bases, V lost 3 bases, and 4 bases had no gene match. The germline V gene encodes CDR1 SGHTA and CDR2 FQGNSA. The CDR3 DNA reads TGTGCCAGCAGCTTGGGGACTAGCTATTACGAGCAGTACTTC. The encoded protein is CASSLGTSYYEQYF.